Given below is one T cell receptor beta chain in context. These data belong to a study of shared clonotypes between healthy human individuals. TCRdb keeps only in-frame clones here, not all; method: immunoSEQ multiplex PCR. The table lists 2,500,000 or so clones, about 92% of them singletons. Trimming removed 6 bases at V and 4 bases at J, with 12 bases between. Germline CDR1 reads SNHLY; CDR2 reads FYNNEI. CDR3 length equals 13 residues. This receptor was obtained from a man between 18 and 35 years old in good health. The material sequenced was naive CD4+ T cells sorted from blood. The subset denotes: CD45RA+ positively selected. V usage is TRBV2 and J usage is TRBJ2-5, with D perhaps given as TRBD1 or TRBD2 (6 bases each). CDR3 bases: TGTGCCAGCAGAAGGGGGGAAGTAGAGACCCAGTACTTC. Amino acid sequence: CASRRGEVETQYF.